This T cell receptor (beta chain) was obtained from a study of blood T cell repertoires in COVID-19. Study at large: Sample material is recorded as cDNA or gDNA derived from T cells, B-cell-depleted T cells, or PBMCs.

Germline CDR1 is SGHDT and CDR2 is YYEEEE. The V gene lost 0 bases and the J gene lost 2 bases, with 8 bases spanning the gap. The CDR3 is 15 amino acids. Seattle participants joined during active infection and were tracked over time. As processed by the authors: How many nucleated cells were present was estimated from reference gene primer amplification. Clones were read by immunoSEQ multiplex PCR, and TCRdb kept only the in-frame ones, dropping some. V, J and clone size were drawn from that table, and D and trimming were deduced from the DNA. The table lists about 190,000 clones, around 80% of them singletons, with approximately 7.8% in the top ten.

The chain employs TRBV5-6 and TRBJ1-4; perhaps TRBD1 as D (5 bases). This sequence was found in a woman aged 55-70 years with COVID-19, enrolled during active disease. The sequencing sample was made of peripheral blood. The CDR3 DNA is TGTGCCAGCAGCTTGGTGGGGGGGACTAATGAAAAACTGTTTTTT. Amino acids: CASSLVGGTNEKLFF.